This T cell receptor (beta chain) appears in the sequencing data of a study of OX40 agonist ivuxolimab in advanced cancers. Study conclusions and caveats: Among T cells, CD8+ cells averaged more expanded clones than CD4+ cells. Several nonresponders also turned out to have low normalized T-cell clonal expansion.

Germline V lookup: CDR1 SGHRS, CDR2 YFSETQ. The length of the CDR3 is 15 residues. J lost 1 base, V lost 3 bases, and 6 bases had no gene match. Comments on this clone: The antigen is unknown.

TCRdb keeps only in-frame clones here, not all; method: immunoSEQ multiplex PCR. The table shows 90,000 to 120,000 clones, with less than 95% occurring only once. This rearrangement joins TRBV5-1 to TRBJ2-5; the match to TRBD1 covers 7 bases. Sequenced material: CD4+ or CD8+ T cells sorted from blood, taken in a trial of the OX40 agonist ivuxolimab. This receptor was taken from an adult with an advanced solid tumor such as melanoma, head and neck, liver or kidney cancer. CDR3 amino acids: CASSSTTGSQETQYF. CDR3 nucleotide sequence: TGCGCCAGCAGCTCGACGACAGGGTCCCAAGAGACCCAGTACTTC. Together with reference TRBV5-1 and TRBJ2-5, the CDR3 gives the full variable domain: KAGVTQTPRYLIKTRGQQVTLSCSPISGHRSVSWYQQTPGQGLQFLFEYFSETQRNKGNFPGRFSGRQFSNSRSEMNVSTLELGDSALYLCASSSTTGSQETQYFGPGTRLLVL.